This T cell receptor beta chain was retrieved from a study of sequential checkpoint blockade in melanoma. The CDR3 has 17 amino acids. V shed 6 bases and J 4 bases; nucleotides not matched to a gene: 11. The germline CDR1 and CDR2 sequences are SQVTM and ANQGSEA. Repertoires were generated with immunoSEQ multiplex PCR, while TCRdb's copy carries only in-frame clones and drops some. The data show 5,700 or so clones, around 23% seen once. The treatment is: randomized to nivolumab then ipilimumab (arm A) or the reverse (arm B). The specimen was tumor tissue (inferred from file names), collected from a patient given nivolumab and ipilimumab in sequence. This clonotype was obtained from a human donor with melanoma. The chain links TRBV29-1 to TRBJ2-1, with 14 bases that match TRBD2. The CDR3 here is CSVDPGTSGSRYNEQFF. The DNA for the CDR3 is TGCAGCGTAGATCCCGGGACTAGCGGGAGTCGGTACAATGAGCAGTTCTTC.